This is a list of T cell receptor beta chains from one sample in a study of post-analysis software for immune sequencing data. MiXCR, run by TCRdb on the PCR reads, gives a single entry per CDR3 protein. The profile covers about 680,000 distinct CDR3 sequences, with approximately 60% appearing a single time and roughly 10% taken by the ten largest. The sample consisted of blood. The source is a girl aged 2-10 years with multiple sclerosis. Both conserved end residues are part of each CDR3. A D gene is named only where the DNA matches it firmly. The size field is filled for only some rows; it gives once, few, many or a size class.

V: TRBV12-3/TRBV12-4; J: TRBJ2-3; size: .; D: .; CDR3: CASSFVSITDTQYF; DNA: TGTGCCAGCAGTTTTGTGAGCATCACAGATACGCAGTATTTT
V: TRBV24-1; J: TRBJ1-1; size: .; D: .; CDR3: CATSDPGTRAFF; DNA: TGTGCCACCAGTGATCCAGGGACGCGCGCTTTCTTT
V: TRBV7-8; J: TRBJ2-3; size: few; D: TRBD2; CDR3: CASRTGGPTDTQYF; DNA: TGTGCCAGCCGCACGGGAGGGCCCACAGATACGCAGTATTTT
V: TRBV5-1; J: TRBJ2-3; size: .; D: .; CDR3: CASSLGGRNTDTQYF; DNA: TGCGCCAGCAGCTTGGGCGGCCGAAACACAGATACGCAGTATTTT
V: TRBV10-3; J: TRBJ2-3; size: .; D: TRBD2; CDR3: CAIRGAGGPDTQYF; DNA: TGTGCCATCAGAGGAGCGGGAGGGCCAGATACGCAGTATTTT
V: TRBV27; J: TRBJ2-7; size: few; D: TRBD1; CDR3: CASSPGGRYEQYF; DNA: TGTGCCAGCAGTCCAGGGGGCAGGTACGAGCAGTACTTC
V: TRBV29-1; J: TRBJ2-6; size: .; D: TRBD1; CDR3: CSAGTGRSGANVLTF; DNA: TGCAGCGCCGGGACAGGACGCTCTGGGGCCAACGTCCTGACTTTC
V: TRBV10-3; J: TRBJ2-7; size: .; D: .; CDR3: CAISESKMNYEQYF; DNA: TGTGCCATCAGTGAGTCGAAGATGAACTACGAGCAGTACTTC
V: TRBV19; J: TRBJ2-1; size: .; D: .; CDR3: CASSRAPANEQFF; DNA: TGTGCCAGTAGTAGGGCCCCAGCGAATGAGCAGTTCTTC
V: TRBV2; J: TRBJ1-5; size: .; D: .; CDR3: CASSAGAQPQHF; DNA: TGTGCCAGCAGTGCAGGGGCTCAGCCCCAGCATTTT
V: TRBV7-2; J: TRBJ2-1; size: .; D: TRBD2; CDR3: CASSPQRGGNEQFF; DNA: TGTGCCAGCAGTCCCCAGCGGGGGGGAAATGAGCAGTTCTTC
V: TRBV15; J: TRBJ1-2; size: .; D: .; CDR3: CATSREGPGLGYTF; DNA: TGTGCCACCAGCAGAGAGGGTCCAGGGCTCGGCTACACCTTC
V: TRBV19; J: TRBJ2-3; size: .; D: .; CDR3: CASKRWTASTDTQYF; DNA: TGTGCCAGTAAGAGATGGACAGCTAGCACAGATACGCAGTATTTT
V: TRBV18; J: TRBJ1-1; size: .; D: .; CDR3: CASSRDQTGGTEAFF; DNA: TGTGCCAGCTCACGGGACCAGACCGGGGGCACTGAAGCTTTCTTT
V: TRBV5-1; J: TRBJ1-1; size: .; D: .; CDR3: CASSLEGTPGTEAFF; DNA: TGCGCCAGCAGCTTGGAGGGCACGCCAGGGACTGAAGCTTTCTTT
V: TRBV5-1; J: TRBJ1-1; size: .; D: .; CDR3: CASSFRQNTEAFF; DNA: TGCGCCAGCAGCTTCCGACAGAACACTGAAGCTTTCTTT
V: TRBV10-3; J: TRBJ2-1; size: once; D: .; CDR3: CAISDPEGLGGNEQFF; DNA: TGTGCCATCAGTGACCCAGAGGGGCTAGGGGGAAATGAGCAGTTCTTC
V: TRBV11-2; J: TRBJ2-5; size: few; D: TRBD1; CDR3: CASSRTGGGTQYF; DNA: TGTGCCAGCAGCCGGACAGGGGGAGGGACCCAGTACTTC
V: TRBV3-1; J: TRBJ2-4; size: .; D: .; CDR3: CACSQIPHIQYF; DNA: TGTGCCTGCAGCCAAATCCCACACATTCAGTACTTC
V: TRBV3-1; J: TRBJ2-3; size: .; D: .; CDR3: CASSQAGQGGADTQYF; DNA: TGTGCCAGCAGCCAAGCGGGGCAGGGGGGCGCAGATACGCAGTATTTT
V: TRBV6-1; J: TRBJ2-3; size: .; D: .; CDR3: CASSPLERVGGASTDTQYF; DNA: TGTGCCAGCAGTCCCCTTGAGCGGGTGGGGGGAGCTAGCACAGATACGCAGTATTTT
V: TRBV10-2; J: TRBJ2-3; size: few; D: TRBD2; CDR3: CASRLAGEDTQYF; DNA: TGCGCCAGCAGACTAGCGGGAGAAGATACGCAGTATTTT
V: TRBV7-9; J: TRBJ2-1; size: .; D: TRBD2; CDR3: CASSPRAGVEQFF; DNA: TGTGCCAGCAGCCCGCGGGCGGGGGTTGAGCAGTTCTTC
V: TRBV7-9; J: TRBJ1-2; size: .; D: TRBD1; CDR3: CASSSPGTGAYGYTF; DNA: TGTGCCAGCAGCTCACCCGGGACAGGGGCCTATGGCTACACCTTC
V: TRBV9; J: TRBJ2-7; size: .; D: .; CDR3: CASSVGQGFYEQYF; DNA: TGTGCCAGCAGCGTAGGTCAGGGGTTCTACGAGCAGTACTTC
V: TRBV29-1; J: TRBJ2-1; size: .; D: .; CDR3: CSSTRGYEQFF; DNA: TGCAGCTCCACGCGGGGCTATGAGCAGTTCTTC